This T cell receptor beta chain was obtained from a study of T cell responses to AZD1222 COVID-19 vaccine. General study points: A mostly white British donor set with more females was recruited, and clonal diversity was possibly underestimated.

On this clone: Its antigen is still unknown.

V gave up 5 bases and J gave up 9 bases, with 13 bases separating them. The V gene's germline CDR1 is MNHEY and CDR2 SVGEGT. The CDR3 is 12 residues long. Repertoires were generated with immunoSEQ multiplex PCR, while TCRdb's copy carries only in-frame clones and drops some. The sample records tens of thousands of clones, 70% to 90% being singletons. The input for sequencing was peripheral blood, taken on day 0 of MenACWY control vaccination. This sequence joins TRBV6-2 or TRBV6-3 and TRBJ2-5; TRBD2 might be the D (5 bases). The TCR was taken from an adult in good health. CDR3 region: CASSLDAGAQYF. Written as DNA, the CDR3 is TGTGCCAGCAGTCTCGATGCGGGTGCCCAGTACTTC.